The source of this TCR beta chain is a study of early T cells in non-severe SARS-CoV-2 infection. Study as a whole: Investigators sequenced bulk RNA drawn from unsorted whole blood, and chains remained unpaired.

The germline CDR1 and CDR2 sequences are SGHAT and FQNNGV. CDR3 length equals 14 residues. V was trimmed by 2 bases and J by 3 bases, leaving 9 bases between them. TCRdb reprocessed the 5' RACE reads with MiXCR, giving one entry per CDR3 protein. The profile shows 65,000 to 70,000 distinct CDR3 sequences, 12% of them singletons. This clonotype was seen many times. The J gene is TRBJ2-3, the V gene TRBV11-2; D gene uncertain. The sequence was obtained from an adult who was a healthcare worker with PCR-confirmed SARS-CoV-2 infection or an uninfected control (not recorded which). Sequencing used whole blood. In DNA form, the CDR3 reads TGTGCCAGCAGCTTAATCGTGGTTACAGATACGCAGTATTTT. It specifies CASSLIVVTDTQYF.